The present T cell receptor (beta chain) was sequenced within a study of T cell responses to AZD1222 COVID-19 vaccine. Assay: immunoSEQ multiplex PCR; the TCRdb copy retains only in-frame clones and omits some. This table holds over 95,000 clones, roughly 90% found once. Germline CDR1 and CDR2: SQVTM and ANQGSEA. V shed 5 bases, J shed 5 bases, and the junction held 6 bases outside the gene matches. The CDR3 loop spans 13 amino acids. The receptor's source is an adult who received the AZD1222 COVID-19 vaccine. The sample consisted of peripheral blood, taken 28 days after the second AZD1222 dose. The chain is built from TRBV29-1 and TRBJ1-1; 9 nucleotides line up with TRBD1. The CDR3 DNA sequence: TGCAGCGTTCGGGACAGGGCGGGGACTGAAGCTTTCTTT. Translated: CSVRDRAGTEAFF. Full variable domain (missing parts from reference TRBV29-1 and TRBJ1-1): SAVISQKPSRDICQRGTSLTIQCQVDSQVTMMFWYRQQPGQSLTLIATANQGSEATYESGFVIDKFPISRPNLTFSTLTVSNMSPEDSSIYLCSVRDRAGTEAFFGQGTRLTVV.